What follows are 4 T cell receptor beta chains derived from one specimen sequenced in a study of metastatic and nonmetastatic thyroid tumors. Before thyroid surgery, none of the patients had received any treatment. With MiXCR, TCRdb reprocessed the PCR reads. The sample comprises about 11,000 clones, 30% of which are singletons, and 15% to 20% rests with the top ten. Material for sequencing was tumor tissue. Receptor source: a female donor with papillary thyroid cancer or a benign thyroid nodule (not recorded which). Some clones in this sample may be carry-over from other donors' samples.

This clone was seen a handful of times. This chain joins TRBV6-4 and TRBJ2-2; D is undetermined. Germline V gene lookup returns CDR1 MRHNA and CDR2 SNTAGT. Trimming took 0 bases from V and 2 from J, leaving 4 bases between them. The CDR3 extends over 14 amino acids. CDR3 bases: TGTGCCAGCAGTGACTCGTTTAACACCGGGGAGCTGTTTTTT. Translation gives CASSDSFNTGELFF.

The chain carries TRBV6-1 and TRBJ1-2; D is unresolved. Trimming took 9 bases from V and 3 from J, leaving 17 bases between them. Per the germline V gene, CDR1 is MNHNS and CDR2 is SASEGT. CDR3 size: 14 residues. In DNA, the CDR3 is TGTGCCAGTCAACCGGGCCTAAGGGACTATGGCTACACCTTC. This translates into CASQPGLRDYGYTF.

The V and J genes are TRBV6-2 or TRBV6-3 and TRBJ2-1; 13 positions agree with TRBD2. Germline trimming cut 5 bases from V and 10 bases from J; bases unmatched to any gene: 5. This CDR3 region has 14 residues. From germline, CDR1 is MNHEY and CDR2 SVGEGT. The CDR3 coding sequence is TGTGCCAGCAGTAGACTAGCGGGAGGATTCGAGCAGTTCTTC. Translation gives CASSRLAGGFEQFF.

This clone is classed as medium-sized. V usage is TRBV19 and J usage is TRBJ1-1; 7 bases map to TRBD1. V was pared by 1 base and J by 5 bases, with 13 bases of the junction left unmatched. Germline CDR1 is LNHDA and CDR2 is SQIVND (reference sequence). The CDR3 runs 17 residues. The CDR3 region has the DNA TGTGCCAGTAGTATAGGGGGTGCTTGGACAGGAGGGACTGAAGCTTTCTTT. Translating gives CASSIGGAWTGGTEAFF.